The 5 T cell receptor beta chains listed next were all sequenced from one sample in a study of shared T cell receptors in the human thymus. Sequenced by immunoSEQ multiplex PCR; TCRdb stores in-frame clones only, minus some. The sample consists of just under 550,000 clones, around three quarters of them appearing once. These sequences were also reported in another study, on human thymus T cells.

Source material: thymocytes. The receptor set was obtained from a boy younger than two with a congenital heart defect.

The chain carries TRBV10-3 and TRBJ2-7; TRBD2 agrees at 7 bases. The CDR3 contains 14 residues. Unmatched junction bases numbered 5, after V lost 1 base and J lost 5 bases. Germline V gives CDR1 ENHRY, CDR2 SYGVKD. The CDR3 region is CAISELMRENEQYF. CDR3 bases: TGTGCCATCAGTGAGTTGATGCGGGAGAACGAGCAGTACTTC.

CDR3 residues: CASSGDRGPKETQYF. The CDR3 DNA reads TGCGCCAGCAGCGGGGACAGGGGGCCCAAAGAGACCCAGTACTTC. The chain combines TRBV5-1 with TRBJ2-5, with 12 bases that match TRBD1. Germline CDR1 SGHRS, CDR2 YFSETQ. The length of the CDR3 is 15 residues. V trimming: 4 bases; J trimming: 3 bases; junction bases outside the gene matches: 4.

Comments on this clone: No conserved phenylalanine or tryptophan is present at the end of the CDR3, so a read error is the likely explanation. No DNA is shown, since the ends of the CDR3 on it are uncertain; the CDR3 is the one TCRdb lists. This sequence joins TRBV28 and TRBJ2-7; whether TRBD1, the table's D call, matches the DNA was not checked. CDR1 is MDHEN, CDR2 SYDVKM, per germline. Counting both end residues, the CDR3 totals 16 amino acids. Here the CDR3 reads CASSFNGQGRPYRLLI.

This clone was recorded only once. The chain has TRBV19 and TRBJ2-5; TRBD1 matches at 10 bases. Germline V gives CDR1 LNHDA, CDR2 SQIVND (reference sequence). CDR3 size: 14 residues. V trimming: 4 bases; J trimming: 5 bases; junction bases outside the gene matches: 4. The CDR3 protein is CASSTQDRGETQYF. CDR3 DNA sequence: TGTGCCAGTAGTACCCAGGACAGGGGGGAGACCCAGTACTTC. Variable domain in full (rest from reference TRBV19 and TRBJ2-5): DGGITQSPKYLFRKEGQNVTLSCEQNLNHDAMYWYRQDPGQGLRLIYYSQIVNDFQKGDIAEGYSVSREKKESFPLTVTSAQKNPTAFYLCASSTQDRGETQYFGPGTRLLVL.

The rearrangement joins TRBV6-5 to TRBJ2-7; TRBD1 matches at 8 bases. This CDR3 contains 14 residues. Germline V gives CDR1 MNHEY, CDR2 SVGAGI. V was clipped by 6 bases and J by 3 bases; unmatched bases: 7. CDR3 DNA: TGTGCCAGCAGCCCCGGGACAGGCGACTACGAGCAGTACTTC. Its translation is CASSPGTGDYEQYF.